This T cell receptor (beta chain) was captured in a study of T cell changes during pregnancy in multiple sclerosis. TCRdb's copy holds only in-frame clones and misses some; the assay was immunoSEQ multiplex PCR. This sample has about 56,000 clones, with 90% found just once. This receptor was taken from a female donor in good health, enrolled as a control in a pregnancy study. Sequencing was performed on peripheral blood, taken in the first trimester of pregnancy.

In DNA form, the CDR3 reads TGTGCCAGCAGCTCCGGGACAGGGGCATTTAAGGATGGCTACACCTTC. This encodes CASSSGTGAFKDGYTF. The rearrangement uses TRBV9 and TRBJ1-2; 10 bases align to TRBD1. Trimming cost V 4 bases and J 6 bases; bases outside gene matches: 12. Germline V lookup: CDR1 SGDLS, CDR2 YYNGEE. CDR3 length equals 16 residues. The entire variable domain, with the rest obtained from reference TRBV9 and TRBJ1-2, is as follows: DSGVTQTPKHLITATGQRVTLRCSPRSGDLSVYWYQQSLDQGLQFLIQYYNGEERAKGNILERFSAQQFPDLHSELNLSSLELGDSALYFCASSSGTGAFKDGYTFGSGTRLTVV.